The entry below describes one T cell receptor (beta chain). As yet, its antigen is unknown. The data were produced by immunoSEQ multiplex PCR, yet TCRdb's version contains in-frame clones alone and is incomplete. The sample records around 18,000 clones, 72% being singletons. This specimen comes from a study of OX40 agonist ivuxolimab in advanced cancers. Study results and limitations: Low normalized T-cell clonal expansion was also seen in some nonresponders.

Germline V gene data show CDR1 as ENHRY and CDR2 as SYGVKD. V dropped 2 bases and J dropped 0; count of bases not matched to a gene: 17. The CDR3 extends over 20 amino acids. The J gene is TRBJ1-1, the V gene TRBV10-3; 8 bases fit TRBD1. This TCR came from an adult with an advanced solid tumor such as melanoma, head and neck, liver or kidney cancer. The sample was CD4+ or CD8+ T cells sorted from blood, taken in a trial of the OX40 agonist ivuxolimab. The CDR3 protein is CAISEPGGPRDRTMNTEAFF. CDR3 in DNA: TGTGCCATCAGTGAGCCTGGAGGGCCCCGGGACAGGACCATGAACACTGAAGCTTTCTTT.